These 5 T cell receptor beta chains were all obtained from the same sample, sequenced in a study of cytomegalovirus exposure and HLA in healthy donors. The PCR ran on 60 Vbeta and 13 Jbeta primers. Assay used: immunoSEQ multiplex PCR; TCRdb lists only in-frame clones, some missing. The sample lists 200,000 to 250,000 clones; around 89% were seen once. Material: PBMCs. These receptors were collected from a woman younger than 30 in good health and CMV-seronegative.

The chain joins TRBV13 to TRBJ1-1; D is undetermined. V was pared by 4 bases and J by 6 bases, with 9 bases between. The CDR3 spans 12 residues. Germline-derived CDR1 and CDR2 are PRHDT and FYEKMQ (reference sequence). The CDR3 DNA reads as TGTGCCAGCAGCTCGAGGGTATCTGAAGCTTTCTTT. Its translation is CASSSRVSEAFF.

The chain joins TRBV19 to TRBJ1-1; 9 bases line up with TRBD1. The CDR3 length is 15 residues. J was trimmed by 7 bases and V by 5 bases; bases with no gene match: 11. Germline V CDR1 and CDR2: LNHDA, SQIVND (reference sequence). The CDR3 DNA reads as TGTGCCAGTAGTGCGACCGGGACAGGGACCAATGAAGCTTTCTTT. Protein product: CASSATGTGTNEAFF.

The sample holds a few counts of this clone. The genes are TRBV7-2 and TRBJ2-7, with TRBD1 identical over 10 bases. The germline gives CDR1 SGHTA, CDR2 FQGNSA. After removal of 5 bases from V and 3 bases from J, the junction contained 7 bases not matched to a gene. This CDR3 is 15 amino acids long. In DNA form, the CDR3 reads TGTGCCAGCAGCATCTGGACAGGGGGTAACTACGAGCAGTACTTC. Translation: CASSIWTGGNYEQYF.

This clone appeared a few times. This chain uses TRBV9 with TRBJ2-1; D is uncertain. Germline CDR1 reads SGDLS; CDR2 reads YYNGEE. V dropped 0 bases and J dropped 6 bases, with 16 bases sitting between them. The length of the CDR3 is 16 residues. The CDR3 loop is CASSVAFLQLSNEQFF. In DNA, the CDR3 is TGTGCCAGCAGCGTAGCTTTTTTGCAGTTAAGCAATGAGCAGTTCTTC.

V usage is TRBV7-3 and J usage is TRBJ2-2; TRBD2 is a possible D gene (6 bases). The germline V gene has CDR1 SGHTA and CDR2 FQGTGA. The CDR3 loop spans 15 amino acids. With 5 bases removed from V and 6 bases from J, the gap between germline ends came to 16 bases. In DNA, the CDR3 is TGTGCCAGCAGCCTACTAGCAGTGGGGGCCGGGGAGCTGTTTTTT. It codes for CASSLLAVGAGELFF.